The present T cell receptor beta chain was sequenced within a study of CD8 T cells in Susac syndrome. The RNA, roughly 0.45 to 1 ug, was put through reverse transcription using random hexamers. TCRdb reanalysed the immunoSEQ multiplex PCR reads using MiXCR and keeps one entry per CDR3 protein. The data contain about 400,000 distinct CDR3 sequences, roughly 85% of them singletons. This clonotype was picked up one time. Deletions cut 0 bases from V and 1 base from J, with 10 bases between. This CDR3 is 17 amino acids long. Germline CDR1 is MGHRA and CDR2 is YSYEKL. Sequenced material: CD8+ T cells from PBMCs. This TCR was recovered from a human donor with multiple sclerosis. The rearrangement uses TRBV4-1 and TRBJ2-6; D call uncertain. CDR3 nucleotide sequence: TGCGCCAGCAGCCAAGATTATTCGAGATCTGGGGCCAACGTCCTGACTTTC. Translating gives CASSQDYSRSGANVLTF.